These 16 T cell receptor beta chains were sequenced from one sample in a study of blood T cell repertoires in COVID-19. The assay was immunoSEQ multiplex PCR, and TCRdb's table has in-frame clones only and misses some. The sample lists roughly 25,000 clones; around 89% were seen once. Specimen: peripheral blood. These receptors all stem from a man between 65 and 85 years old with acute or convalescent COVID-19.

V usage is TRBV7-9 and J usage is TRBJ1-5; D unresolved. Trimming cost V 5 bases and J 1 base, with 9 bases left between them. Germline V gene sequence: CDR1 SEHNR, CDR2 FQNEAQ (reference sequence). The CDR3 has 14 residues. CDR3: CASSLSVSNQPQHF. The CDR3 nucleotides read TGTGCCAGCAGCCTTAGCGTGAGCAATCAGCCCCAGCATTTT.

This rearrangement joins TRBV7-2 to TRBJ1-2, with a tentative D call TRBD1 (6 bases). Germline V gene lookup returns CDR1 SGHTA and CDR2 FQGNSA. Trimming pared 1 base from V and 1 base from J, leaving 7 bases between. This CDR3 has 14 amino acids. CDR3 in DNA: TGTGCCAGCAGCTTAGGCAGGGGTAACTATGGCTACACCTTC. This codes for CASSLGRGNYGYTF.

The table lists this clone with a few counts. CDR3 sequence: CSVRNTEAFF. The CDR3 DNA sequence: TGCAGCGTTCGGAACACTGAAGCTTTCTTT. This chain uses TRBV29-1 with TRBJ1-1; no reliable D call. The germline gives CDR1 SQVTM, CDR2 ANQGSEA. This CDR3 has 10 amino acids. The ends were cut back, 5 bases at V and 1 base at J, with 2 bases in the middle.

The V call is TRBV24-1, the J call TRBJ1-5; weak D call: TRBD1 (6 bases). The CDR3 is 16 amino acids. Germline V gene data show CDR1 as KGHDR and CDR2 as SFDVKD. With 3 bases removed from V and 0 bases from J, the gap between germline ends came to 11 bases. In DNA, the CDR3 is TGTGCCACCAGTGATCACACAGGGACTAGCAATCAGCCCCAGCATTTT. This gives the protein CATSDHTGTSNQPQHF.

In nucleotides, the CDR3 is TGTGCCAGTAGTATTACTGGACAGTTGAACACTGAAGCTTTCTTT. It codes for CASSITGQLNTEAFF. V gene TRBV19 combines with J gene TRBJ1-1; a possible D gene is TRBD1 (6 bases). Trimming took 3 bases from V and 0 from J, leaving 11 bases between them. Germline CDR1 reads LNHDA; CDR2 reads SQIVND (reference sequence). This CDR3 region has 15 residues.

The rearrangement links TRBV7-2 to TRBJ2-3; 8 bases agree with TRBD2. CDR1 and CDR2 from the germline V gene are SGHTA and FQGNSA. This CDR3 has 15 residues. The ends lost 5 bases at V and 2 bases at J; junction bases unmatched: 6. The chain's CDR3 is CASSPVAGNTDTQYF. CDR3 in DNA: TGTGCCAGCAGCCCAGTAGCGGGGAACACAGATACGCAGTATTTT.

This clone appeared a single time. This chain connects TRBV11-3 to TRBJ1-6; D might be TRBD1 (6 bases). This CDR3 spans 14 amino acids. V was shortened by 5 bases and J by 6 bases, with 11 bases between the two germline ends. Germline CDR1 is SGHNT and CDR2 is YENEEA. CDR3 nucleotides: TGTGCCAGCAGCAAGGACAGTAGTAATTCACCCCTCCACTTT. It codes for CASSKDSSNSPLHF.

This chain links TRBV21-1 with TRBJ2-2; TRBD1 reflects the table's D call only, with no check against the DNA. TRBV21-1 is flagged as a pseudogene. The CDR3 covers 15 residues. CDR3 in amino acids: CALLTGAMNTGELFF. CDR3 nucleotide sequence: TGTGCCTTATTGACAGGGGCGATGAACACCGGGGAGCTGTTTTTT.

The rearrangement uses TRBV5-1 and TRBJ1-2, with D perhaps TRBD1 (6 bases). CDR3 length: 13 amino acids. Trimming shortened V by 0 bases and J by 4 bases, and 7 bases separated the two germline ends. Germline V gene lookup returns CDR1 SGHRS and CDR2 YFSETQ. This chain's CDR3 is CASSLGTAYGYTF. CDR3 nucleotides: TGCGCCAGCAGCTTGGGGACAGCCTATGGCTACACCTTC.

The chain joins TRBV4-1 to TRBJ2-7; weak D call: TRBD2 (6 bases). Trimming cost V 4 bases and J 3 bases, with 19 bases left between them. From germline, CDR1 is MGHRA and CDR2 YSYEKL. The CDR3 totals 16 residues. The CDR3 region is CASSLSGPRGNYEQYF. The CDR3 coding sequence is TGCGCCAGCAGCCTAAGTGGACCCCGGGGGAACTACGAGCAGTACTTC.

The genes are TRBV4-1 and TRBJ2-7; 15 positions agree with TRBD2. With V trimmed by 3 bases and J by 3 bases, 6 bases remained unmatched. Germline loops: CDR1 MGHRA, CDR2 YSYEKL. The CDR3 covers 17 residues. The CDR3 sequence: CASSHLGTSGRNYEQYF. CDR3 sequence (DNA): TGCGCCAGCAGCCACCTGGGGACTAGCGGGAGGAACTACGAGCAGTACTTC.

The chain couples TRBV7-2 to TRBJ2-4; D unclear. The germline V gene has CDR1 SGHTA and CDR2 FQGNSA. The CDR3 is 15 residues long. With 1 base removed from V and 0 bases from J, the gap between germline ends came to 7 bases. This chain's CDR3 is CASSLGGLAKNIQYF. CDR3 in DNA: TGTGCCAGCAGCTTAGGAGGATTAGCCAAAAACATTCAGTACTTC.

This clone was seen only once. The CDR3 region is CASSQDRLTGGETQYF. The CDR3 bases are TGCGCCAGCAGCCAAGATCGGCTCACCGGAGGGGAGACCCAGTACTTC. This chain connects TRBV4-3 to TRBJ2-5, with a tentative D call TRBD2 (6 bases). This CDR3 comprises 16 residues. Germline V lookup: CDR1 LGHNA, CDR2 YSLEER. With 0 bases removed from V and 5 bases from J, the gap between germline ends came to 16 bases.

V usage is TRBV24-1 and J usage is TRBJ2-2; 10 positions match TRBD1. Germline values: CDR1 KGHDR, CDR2 SFDVKD. This CDR3 comprises 16 residues. V gave up 4 bases and J gave up 4 bases; unmatched junction bases: 5. CDR3 nucleotides: TGTGCCACCAGTGACGCCGGGACAGGGGCCACCGGGGAGCTGTTTTTT. Protein: CATSDAGTGATGELFF.

The chain has TRBV4-2 and TRBJ1-5, with D maybe TRBD1 (6 bases). The CDR3 contains 17 residues. Trimming left V 4 bases short and J 5 bases short, with 21 bases between. CDR1 and CDR2 (germline): LGHNA, YNFKEQ. CDR3 DNA: TGTGCCAGCAGCCGAAACCTCGTACAGGGTGGAGATCAGCCCCAGCATTTT. As protein: CASSRNLVQGGDQPQHF.

The rearrangement uses TRBV28 and TRBJ2-3; D uncertain. Germline V gene data show CDR1 as MDHEN and CDR2 as SYDVKM. Trimming took off 2 bases at V and 2 bases at J, with 5 bases between the two ends. The CDR3 is 13 amino acids. CDR3 nucleotide sequence: TGTGCCAGCAGTTTAGCAGTCACAGATACGCAGTATTTT. This gives the protein CASSLAVTDTQYF.